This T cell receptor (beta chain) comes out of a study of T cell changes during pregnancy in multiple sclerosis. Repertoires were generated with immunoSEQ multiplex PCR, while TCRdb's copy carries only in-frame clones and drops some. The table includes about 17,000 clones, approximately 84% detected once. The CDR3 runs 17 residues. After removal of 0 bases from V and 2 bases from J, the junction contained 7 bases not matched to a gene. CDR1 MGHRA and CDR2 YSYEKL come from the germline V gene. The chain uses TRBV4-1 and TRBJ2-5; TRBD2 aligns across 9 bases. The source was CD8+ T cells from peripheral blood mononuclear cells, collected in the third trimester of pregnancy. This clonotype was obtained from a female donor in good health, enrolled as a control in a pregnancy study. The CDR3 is CASSQDMASGEQETQYF. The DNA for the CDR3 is TGCGCCAGCAGCCAAGATATGGCTAGCGGGGAACAAGAGACCCAGTACTTC.